The source of this TCR beta chain is a study of blood T cell repertoires in COVID-19 (dated by TCRdb to between 2020 and 2021). About the study as a whole: Samples from collaborators originated in the United States, Italy and Spain and spanned both the acute and convalescent phases of COVID-19. The material from the prospective study consisted of cDNA or gDNA derived from T cells, B-cell-depleted T cells, or PBMCs. The dataset comprised deeply sampled blood TCRbeta repertoires from subjects exposed to, actively infected with, or recovered from COVID-19. The repertoires were made available in a free public database intended to serve as a resource for research on the immune response to SARS-CoV-2. Samples came from the ongoing ImmuneRACE study (first 160 participants) plus 1,254 subjects from 6 global collaborators. Nearly every sample came with metadata listing a de-identified subject ID, COVID-19 status, age in years and sex. Where available, HLA class I and class II types were obtained from metadata supplied by the sample provider rather than from assay-based typing.

TCRbeta CDR3 regions were amplified from genomic DNA by means of the immunoSEQ Assay, a bias-controlled multiplex PCR. On the study's bioinformatics: Within the assay, amplification of reference gene primers was used to estimate how many nucleated cells each sample contained. To quantify the absolute abundance of each unique TCRbeta CDR3 rearrangement, sequence reads were collapsed and filtered. For each sample, productive Simpson clonality was calculated as the square root of Simpson's diversity index over productive rearrangements. The table comes from immuneACCESS by way of TCRdb, which keeps in-frame sequences with V and J called. Part of the clones is missing from these tables; in studies checked, under half for an unresolved V gene and the rest for unknown reasons. The V and J calls and the clone size are those of that table, but D and trimming were determined from the DNA. A total of around 290,000 clones appear in this sample, around 89% of them only once. Of the sample, roughly 5% falls within the top ten clones.

General conclusions and limits of the study: How much clinical and demographic metadata was included differed by source and by participant, and the metadata was provided uncurated.

As concerns this clone: The antigen this receptor binds is unknown. No qualities accompany the bases; no much larger clone lies one base away.

Collaborating institutions collected whole blood in K2EDTA tubes following their own protocols. Collaborator samples were shipped for TCRbeta analysis as frozen whole blood, isolated PBMCs, or DNA extracted from either sample type. The CDR3 spans 19 residues, from the cysteine through the phenylalanine. Only the CDR3 portion is preserved as DNA: 57 bases, with reading frame beginning at the first base. Material for sequencing was peripheral blood. The chain links TRBV21-1 with TRBJ1-1; TRBD1, the D gene given by the table, was not confirmed from the DNA. TRBV21-1 is assigned pseudogene status. The receptor was derived from a man aged 35 to 55 with acute or convalescent COVID-19. The DNA reads as follows: TGTGCCAGCAGCAAAGCCCTGAGCGGGTTGACAGGGGCAGACACTGAAGCTTTCTTT. It codes for CASSKALSGLTGADTEAFF.